The sequence of this TCR beta chain was determined in a study of blood T cells in healthy people across ages (dated by TCRdb to between 2015 and 2016). Concerning the study at large: In model experiments, template switching captured roughly one uniquely barcoded TCR beta cDNA molecule for every two T cells. The study measured age-related changes in TCR beta repertoire diversity using deep sequencing normalized with unique cDNA molecular identifiers. The study analyzed two additional independent replicas of 1 million unique cDNA reads from the same blood draw for two donors, one aged 18 to 29 and one aged 80 or older. To avoid experimental bias, donors of different ages were distributed randomly across sequencing lanes. The donors were split into four age groups: young (average around 15 years), middle-aged (roughly 39), aged (over 55) and long-lived (over 75). Paper-wide results and their limitations: The CMV infection status of donors was not known, potentially confounding age-related changes in expanded clonotypes. Compared with the aged group, the long-lived group had more naive CD4+ T cells, fewer expanded clones and increased TCR diversity, a pattern suggesting age selection. Conclusive comparison of naive and antigen-experienced compartments was prevented by the profiling of bulk unsorted PBMCs. The percentage of naive T cells measured by flow cytometry correlated strongly with observed TCR beta diversity. Estimates of total diversity based on one million sequenced T cells were considered lower bounds and underestimates. As age increased, observed TCR beta diversity per million T cells dropped in a roughly linear way, and a significant reduction was already evident by age about 36.

The library relied on 5' RACE. Sequencing took place on an Illumina HiSeq 2500. A second PCR of about 7 to 12 cycles was run with a J-beta primer mix and a sample-barcoded 5' primer. A template-switch 5' adaptor carrying 12 random nucleotides introduced a unique molecular identifier onto each TCR beta cDNA molecule. At least 2.5 million CDR3-containing paired-end reads were obtained from each sample. All of the RNA was converted into first-strand cDNA using the Mint cDNA synthesis kit, with a TRBC-specific oligonucleotide serving as the primer. Following uracil-DNA glycosylase treatment, all cDNA underwent a first 18-cycle PCR with the universal primers M1SS and BC2_uni_R. In the authors' own workflow: For normalization, 1 million high-quality reads, each with a distinct molecular identifier, were randomly selected from each sample. Reads with shared molecular identifiers were discarded instead of being binned into consensus sequences. MiTCR, run with a Q25 quality threshold and the strictest error-elimination algorithm, handled CDR3 identification, clonotype clustering and error correction. Lower-bound total TCR beta diversity was estimated with a nonparametric unseen species model using Euler transformation. Using fastp at Q25 and MiXCR, TCRdb reprocessed the public reads and kept productive beta chains. Rows are unified per CDR3 protein, each entry keeping the most common DNA and genes. The V and J calls shown here were made by TCRdb, not taken from the authors' results. The sample yields about 970,000 distinct CDR3 sequences; roughly 51% were counted once. The leading ten clones occupy 20% to 25% of the sample.

To note about this clonotype: What this receptor recognizes is not known. Base qualities are not at hand, and no much larger clone is one base apart.

The roughly 42 donors, aged 6 to 90 years, were systemically healthy Caucasian individuals from Russia. Around 9.7 milliliters of peripheral blood were collected from each donor into EDTA-treated Vacutainer tubes. Ficoll-Paque density-gradient centrifugation was used to isolate PBMCs, with at least 7 million per sample. Total RNA, at least 5 micrograms per sample, was extracted from PBMCs with Trizol reagent. For every donor, an aliquot of PBMCs went through flow cytometry to measure the percentages of naive CD45RAhigh/CD27high T cells. CDR1 and CDR2 are drawn from the germline V gene: SNHLY, FYNNEI. Ends trimmed: V by 5 bases, J by 5 bases; bases unmatched to a gene: 5. The CDR3 contains 13 residues, cysteine and phenylalanine counted. Only CDR3 DNA remains: 39 bases, in frame from the first base.

This TCR came from a woman in her fifties or sixties in good health. The sample taken for sequencing was blood. The V gene is TRBV2 and the J gene is TRBJ2-5, and 7 junction bases match TRBD1. The nucleotide sequence reads TGTGCCAGCAGTACACAGGGGATGGAGACCCAGTACTTC. Its protein is CASSTQGMETQYF. When the CDR3 is completed using the reference TRBV2 and TRBJ2-5 genes on either side, the full variable domain is EPEVTQTPSHQVTQMGQEVILRCVPISNHLYFYWYRQILGQKVEFLVSFYNNEISEKSEIFDDQFSVERPDGSNFTLKIRSTKLEDSAMYFCASSTQGMETQYFGPGTRLLVL.